These T cell receptor beta chains were read from a single sample in a study of PD-L1 blockade in urothelial cancer. Assay used: immunoSEQ multiplex PCR; TCRdb lists only in-frame clones, some missing. The repertoire holds approximately 90,000 clones, with roughly 90% as singletons. This specimen consisted of PBMCs, obtained around atezolizumab (anti-PD-L1) treatment. Receptor source: a man in his sixties with urothelial cancer. Each CDR3 is given with its conserved first and last residue. Each record gives: V gene, D gene, J gene, clone size, CDR3 DNA, CDR3 protein. D genes are given only for firm matches. Size values are once, few and many counts, or a class for expanded clones, and some rows have none.

V gene: TRBV5-1; D gene: TRBD2; J gene: TRBJ2-1; clone size: NA; CDR3 DNA: TGCGCCAGCAGCCCCCTAGCGGGAGGCCCGAGGAGGCAGTTCTTC; CDR3 protein: CASSPLAGGPRRQFF
V gene: TRBV28; D gene: TRBD2; J gene: TRBJ2-7; clone size: NA; CDR3 DNA: TGTGCCAGCAGTTTTAGCGGGGGGCCCCTTGAGGAGCAGTACTTC; CDR3 protein: CASSFSGGPLEEQYF
V gene: TRBV27; D gene: NA; J gene: TRBJ2-7; clone size: NA; CDR3 DNA: TGTGCCAGCAGCGGCGGGACCGAGCACTCCTACGAGCAGTACTTC; CDR3 protein: CASSGGTEHSYEQYF
V gene: TRBV6-1; D gene: NA; J gene: TRBJ2-3; clone size: NA; CDR3 DNA: TGTGCCAGCAGTGTCGGCAGGGGTTGGCTCACCGCAGATACGCAGTATTTT; CDR3 protein: CASSVGRGWLTADTQYF
V gene: TRBV10-3; D gene: NA; J gene: TRBJ1-1; clone size: once; CDR3 DNA: TGTGCCATCAGTTCGGGTCAGGGCCACACTGAAGCTTTCTTT; CDR3 protein: CAISSGQGHTEAFF
V gene: TRBV10-2; D gene: NA; J gene: TRBJ2-2; clone size: NA; CDR3 DNA: TGCGCCAGCAGTCGCGTAGCGACGAACACCGGGGAGCTGTTTTTT; CDR3 protein: CASSRVATNTGELFF
V gene: TRBV29-1; D gene: NA; J gene: TRBJ2-1; clone size: NA; CDR3 DNA: TGCAGCGTTGAACAGGGAACGTTGAATGAGCAGTTCTTC; CDR3 protein: CSVEQGTLNEQFF
V gene: TRBV7-8; D gene: TRBD1; J gene: TRBJ1-1; clone size: once; CDR3 DNA: TGTGCCAGCAGCTCGAGCTTGGGGACAGGGGATTTTTTTACCGAGAACACTGAAGCTTTCTTT; CDR3 protein: CASSSSLGTGDFFTENTEAFF
V gene: TRBV5-1; D gene: NA; J gene: TRBJ2-5; clone size: NA; CDR3 DNA: TGCGCCAGCAGCTGGGGCAGGGGTAAATTGGGGGAGACCCAGTACTTC; CDR3 protein: CASSWGRGKLGETQYF
V gene: TRBV2; D gene: NA; J gene: TRBJ1-2; clone size: NA; CDR3 DNA: TGTGCCAGCAGTGAGATGGCAGACTATGGCTACACCTTC; CDR3 protein: CASSEMADYGYTF
V gene: TRBV6-1; D gene: TRBD2; J gene: TRBJ2-3; clone size: NA; CDR3 DNA: TGTGCCAGCCGTCCGGGACAGGGACTAGCGGGAGCTTCGGATTTT; CDR3 protein: CASRPGQGLAGASDF
V gene: TRBV23-1; D gene: NA; J gene: TRBJ1-5; clone size: NA; CDR3 DNA: TGCGCCAGCACCCCGAGGGGAGGGGCGGACGATAGCAATCAGCCCCAGCATTTT; CDR3 protein: CASTPRGGADDSNQPQHF
V gene: TRBV9; D gene: NA; J gene: TRBJ2-3; clone size: NA; CDR3 DNA: TGTGCCAGCACTGCGGGTTGGGACACAGATACGCAGTATTTT; CDR3 protein: CASTAGWDTDTQYF
V gene: TRBV7-2; D gene: TRBD2; J gene: TRBJ2-4; clone size: NA; CDR3 DNA: TGTGCCAGCAGCCCAAGTCGGACTAGGGCGAACATTCAGTACTTC; CDR3 protein: CASSPSRTRANIQYF
V gene: TRBV10-3; D gene: TRBD2; J gene: TRBJ2-1; clone size: NA; CDR3 DNA: TGTGCCATCAGTGAGGGACTAGCGGGAGTTCGGGAGCAGTTCTTC; CDR3 protein: CAISEGLAGVREQFF
V gene: TRBV5-5; D gene: TRBD2; J gene: TRBJ2-1; clone size: NA; CDR3 DNA: TGTGCCAGCAGCTTGCAGGGACTAGCGGGAGGGAGGGGTCTGTACAATGAGCAGTTCTTC; CDR3 protein: CASSLQGLAGGRGLYNEQFF
V gene: TRBV7-9; D gene: NA; J gene: TRBJ2-3; clone size: once; CDR3 DNA: TGTGCCAGCAGCCCGACCGGGGGCACAGATACGCAGTATTTT; CDR3 protein: CASSPTGGTDTQYF
V gene: TRBV9; D gene: TRBD1; J gene: TRBJ1-4; clone size: NA; CDR3 DNA: TGTGCCAGCAGCGCCGGGACAGGGTATGAAAAACTGTTTTTT; CDR3 protein: CASSAGTGYEKLFF
V gene: TRBV27; D gene: NA; J gene: TRBJ1-5; clone size: NA; CDR3 DNA: TGTGCCAGCAGTTTATCGAGCTATAGCAATCAGCCCCAGCATTTT; CDR3 protein: CASSLSSYSNQPQHF
V gene: TRBV30; D gene: NA; J gene: TRBJ1-6; clone size: once; CDR3 DNA: TGTGCCTGGACAGGGGTACATTTTAATTCACCCCTCCACTTT; CDR3 protein: CAWTGVHFNSPLHF
V gene: TRBV7-2; D gene: NA; J gene: TRBJ1-2; clone size: NA; CDR3 DNA: TGTGCCAGCAGTCCGACAGTTAACTATGGCTACACCTTC; CDR3 protein: CASSPTVNYGYTF
V gene: TRBV6-1; D gene: NA; J gene: TRBJ2-1; clone size: NA; CDR3 DNA: TGTGCCAGCAGTGAAGAGGGCCGGGACACCTATGAGCAGTTCTTC; CDR3 protein: CASSEEGRDTYEQFF
V gene: TRBV9; D gene: NA; J gene: TRBJ1-6; clone size: NA; CDR3 DNA: TGTGCCAGCAGCGTAGGTACGGAGAACAATTCACCCCTCCACTTT; CDR3 protein: CASSVGTENNSPLHF
V gene: TRBV2; D gene: TRBD2; J gene: TRBJ2-7; clone size: NA; CDR3 DNA: TGTGCCAGCAACATAGCGGGGGGTTACGAGCAGTACTTC; CDR3 protein: CASNIAGGYEQYF
V gene: TRBV4-3; D gene: TRBD2; J gene: TRBJ2-7; clone size: NA; CDR3 DNA: TGCGCCAGCAGCCAAGATCAGTTGAGCGGGAGGAATGCCGAGCAGTACTTC; CDR3 protein: CASSQDQLSGRNAEQYF
V gene: TRBV19; D gene: TRBD1; J gene: TRBJ1-5; clone size: NA; CDR3 DNA: TGTGCCAGTAGTAGTCAGGGGGGTGGCAATCAGCCCCAGCATTTT; CDR3 protein: CASSSQGGGNQPQHF
V gene: TRBV7-3; D gene: TRBD2; J gene: TRBJ2-1; clone size: few; CDR3 DNA: TGTGCCAGCAGAAACCCGGGACTAGCGGGTGGGGGGGAGCAGTTCTTC; CDR3 protein: CASRNPGLAGGGEQFF
V gene: TRBV6-5; D gene: NA; J gene: TRBJ1-2; clone size: NA; CDR3 DNA: TGTGCCAGCAGGCCCGGACTGACCTATGGCTACACCTTC; CDR3 protein: CASRPGLTYGYTF
V gene: TRBV7-2; D gene: NA; J gene: TRBJ1-6; clone size: NA; CDR3 DNA: TGTGCCAGCAGCTTAGCTGGGAGGAGCTCCTATAATTCACCCCTCCACTTT; CDR3 protein: CASSLAGRSSYNSPLHF
V gene: TRBV19; D gene: TRBD1; J gene: TRBJ2-4; clone size: NA; CDR3 DNA: TGTGCCAGTAGTTTTGGACAGGAGGACATTCAGTACTTC; CDR3 protein: CASSFGQEDIQYF
V gene: TRBV6-5; D gene: TRBD2; J gene: TRBJ2-2; clone size: NA; CDR3 DNA: TGTGCCAGCAGTTATGGCGGGAGTGGAACCGGGGAGCTGTTTTTT; CDR3 protein: CASSYGGSGTGELFF
V gene: TRBV6-1; D gene: NA; J gene: TRBJ2-5; clone size: NA; CDR3 DNA: TGTGCCAGCGAGGCGGAACAAGGGGTACAAGAGACCCAGTACTTC; CDR3 protein: CASEAEQGVQETQYF
V gene: TRBV28; D gene: TRBD1; J gene: TRBJ1-4; clone size: NA; CDR3 DNA: TGTGCCAGCAGTTTCCGTCAGACAGGGGCTAATGAAAAACTGTTTTTT; CDR3 protein: CASSFRQTGANEKLFF
V gene: TRBV6-5; D gene: NA; J gene: TRBJ1-5; clone size: NA; CDR3 DNA: TGTGCCAGCAGTTACTCCTACAGGACCAATCAGCCCCAGCATTTT; CDR3 protein: CASSYSYRTNQPQHF
V gene: TRBV28; D gene: NA; J gene: TRBJ2-6; clone size: NA; CDR3 DNA: TGTGCCAGCAGTTTAATGCCTACCGGGGCCAACGTCCTGACTTTC; CDR3 protein: CASSLMPTGANVLTF
V gene: TRBV7-9; D gene: NA; J gene: TRBJ2-5; clone size: NA; CDR3 DNA: TGTGCCAGCAGCTTAGGGGGGGACCCCACGACCCAAGAGACCCAGTACTTC; CDR3 protein: CASSLGGDPTTQETQYF
V gene: TRBV6-1; D gene: NA; J gene: TRBJ2-1; clone size: NA; CDR3 DNA: TGTGCCAGCAGTGGCCACGCGGGCTCCTACAATGAGCAGTTCTTC; CDR3 protein: CASSGHAGSYNEQFF